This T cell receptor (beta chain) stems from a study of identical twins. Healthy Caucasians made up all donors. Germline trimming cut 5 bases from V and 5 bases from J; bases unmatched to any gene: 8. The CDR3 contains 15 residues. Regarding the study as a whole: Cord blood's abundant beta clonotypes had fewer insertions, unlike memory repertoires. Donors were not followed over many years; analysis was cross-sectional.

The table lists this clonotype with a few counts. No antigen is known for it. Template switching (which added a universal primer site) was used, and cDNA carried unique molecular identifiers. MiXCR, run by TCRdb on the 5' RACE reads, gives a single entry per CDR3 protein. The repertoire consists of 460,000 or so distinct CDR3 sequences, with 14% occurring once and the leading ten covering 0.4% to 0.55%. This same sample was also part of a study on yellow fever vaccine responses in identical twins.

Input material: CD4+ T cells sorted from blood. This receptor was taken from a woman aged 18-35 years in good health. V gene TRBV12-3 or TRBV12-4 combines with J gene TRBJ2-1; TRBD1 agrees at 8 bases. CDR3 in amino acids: CASSRQGITHNEQFF. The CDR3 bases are TGTGCCAGCAGTCGACAGGGGATAACCCACAATGAGCAGTTCTTC.